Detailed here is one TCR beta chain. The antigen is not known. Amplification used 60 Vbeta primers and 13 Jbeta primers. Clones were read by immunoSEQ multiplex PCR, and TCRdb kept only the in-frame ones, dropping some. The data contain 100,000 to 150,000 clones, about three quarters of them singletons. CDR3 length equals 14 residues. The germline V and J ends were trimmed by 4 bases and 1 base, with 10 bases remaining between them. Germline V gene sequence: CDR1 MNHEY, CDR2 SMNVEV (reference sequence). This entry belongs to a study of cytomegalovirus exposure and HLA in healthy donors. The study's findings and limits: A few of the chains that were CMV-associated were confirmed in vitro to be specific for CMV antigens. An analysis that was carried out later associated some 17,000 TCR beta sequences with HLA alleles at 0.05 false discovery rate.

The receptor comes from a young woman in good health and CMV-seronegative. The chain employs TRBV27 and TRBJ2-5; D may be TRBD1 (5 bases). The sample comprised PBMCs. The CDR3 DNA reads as TGTGCCAGCAGTTCCGGACACCTCCAAGAGACCCAGTACTTC. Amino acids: CASSSGHLQETQYF.